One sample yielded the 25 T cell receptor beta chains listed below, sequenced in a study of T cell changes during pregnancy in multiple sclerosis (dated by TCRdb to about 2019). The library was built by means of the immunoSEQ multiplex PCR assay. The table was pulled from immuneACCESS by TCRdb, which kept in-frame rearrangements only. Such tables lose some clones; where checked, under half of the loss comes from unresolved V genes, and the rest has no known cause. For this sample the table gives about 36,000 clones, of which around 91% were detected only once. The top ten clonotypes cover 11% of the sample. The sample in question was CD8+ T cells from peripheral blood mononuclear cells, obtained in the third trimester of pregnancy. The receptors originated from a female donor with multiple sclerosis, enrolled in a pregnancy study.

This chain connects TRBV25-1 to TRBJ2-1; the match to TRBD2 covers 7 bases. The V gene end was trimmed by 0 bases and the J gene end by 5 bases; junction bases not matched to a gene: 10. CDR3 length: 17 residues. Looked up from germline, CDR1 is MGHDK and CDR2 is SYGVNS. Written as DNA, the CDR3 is TGTGCCAGCAGTGAATATAGCGGGCCAAACTACCACAATGAGCAGTTCTTC. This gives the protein CASSEYSGPNYHNEQFF.

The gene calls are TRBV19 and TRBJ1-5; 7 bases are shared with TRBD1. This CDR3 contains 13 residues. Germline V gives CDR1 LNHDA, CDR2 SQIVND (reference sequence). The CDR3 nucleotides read TGTGCAACCCGGACAGGCGGCAATCAGCCCCAGCATTTT. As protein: CATRTGGNQPQHF.

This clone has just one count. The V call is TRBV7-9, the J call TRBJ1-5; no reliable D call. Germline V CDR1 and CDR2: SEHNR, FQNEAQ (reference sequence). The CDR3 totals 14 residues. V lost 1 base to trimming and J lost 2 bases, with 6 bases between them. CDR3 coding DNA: TGTGCCAGCAGCTTAGGGGGAGGCAATCAGCCCCAGCATTTT. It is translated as CASSLGGGNQPQHF.

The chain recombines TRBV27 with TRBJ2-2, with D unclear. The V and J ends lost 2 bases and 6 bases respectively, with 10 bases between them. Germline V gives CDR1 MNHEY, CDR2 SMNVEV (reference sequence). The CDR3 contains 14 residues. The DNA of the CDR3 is TGTGCCAGCAGTTTAATAGCCGCGTCCGGGGAGCTGTTTTTT. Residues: CASSLIAASGELFF.

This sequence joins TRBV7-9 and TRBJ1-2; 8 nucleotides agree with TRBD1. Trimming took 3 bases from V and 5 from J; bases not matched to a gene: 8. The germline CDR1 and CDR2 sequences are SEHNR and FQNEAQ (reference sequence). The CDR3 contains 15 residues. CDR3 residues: CASSFSGGPSYGYTF. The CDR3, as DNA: TGTGCCAGCAGCTTTTCAGGGGGCCCATCTTATGGCTACACCTTC.

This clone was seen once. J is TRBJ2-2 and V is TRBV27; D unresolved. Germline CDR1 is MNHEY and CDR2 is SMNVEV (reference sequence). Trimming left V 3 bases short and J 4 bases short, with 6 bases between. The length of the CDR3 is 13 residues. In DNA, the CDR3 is TGTGCCAGCAGTTTGTCTTTCACCGGGGAGCTGTTTTTT. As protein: CASSLSFTGELFF.

The CDR3 spells CASGFLLAGEYTGELFF. CDR3 DNA sequence: TGTGCTAGTGGTTTTCTCTTAGCGGGAGAGTATACCGGGGAGCTGTTTTTT. The chain combines TRBV12-5 with TRBJ2-2, with TRBD2 matching over 9 bases. J was trimmed by 5 bases and V by 3 bases; bases with no gene match: 10. Germline lookup yields CDR1 LGHNT and CDR2 FRNRAP. The CDR3 spans 17 residues. Complete variable domain (other parts from reference TRBV12-5 and TRBJ2-2): DARVTQTPRHKVTEMGQEVTMRCQPILGHNTVFWYRQTMMQGLELLAYFRNRAPLDDSGMPKDRFSAEMPDATLATLKIQPSEPRDSAVYFCASGFLLAGEYTGELFFGEGSRLTVL.

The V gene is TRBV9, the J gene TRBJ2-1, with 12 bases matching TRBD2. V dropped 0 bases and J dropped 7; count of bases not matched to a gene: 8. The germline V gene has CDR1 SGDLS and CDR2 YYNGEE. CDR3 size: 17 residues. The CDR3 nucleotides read TGTGCCAGCAGCGTAGTTCCTAGCGGGGGGGCCTGGAATGAGCAGTTCTTC. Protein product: CASSVVPSGGAWNEQFF. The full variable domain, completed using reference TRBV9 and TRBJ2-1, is DSGVTQTPKHLITATGQRVTLRCSPRSGDLSVYWYQQSLDQGLQFLIQYYNGEERAKGNILERFSAQQFPDLHSELNLSSLELGDSALYFCASSVVPSGGAWNEQFFGPGTRLTVL.

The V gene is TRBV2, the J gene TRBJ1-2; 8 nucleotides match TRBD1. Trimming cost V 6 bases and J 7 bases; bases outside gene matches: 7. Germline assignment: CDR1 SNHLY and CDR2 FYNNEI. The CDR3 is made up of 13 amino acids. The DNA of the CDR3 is TGTGCCAGCAGCGGCCAGGGGGCGGGTGGCTACACCTTC. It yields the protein CASSGQGAGGYTF.

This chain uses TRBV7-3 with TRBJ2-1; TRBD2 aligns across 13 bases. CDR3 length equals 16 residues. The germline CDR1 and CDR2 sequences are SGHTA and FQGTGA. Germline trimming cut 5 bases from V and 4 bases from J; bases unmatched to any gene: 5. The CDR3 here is CASSPRTSGGYNEQFF. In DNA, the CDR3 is TGTGCCAGCAGCCCCCGGACTAGCGGGGGATACAATGAGCAGTTCTTC. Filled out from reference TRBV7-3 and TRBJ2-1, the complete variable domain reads GAGVSQTPSNKVTEKGKYVELRCDPISGHTALYWYRQSLGQGPEFLIYFQGTGAADDSGLPNDRFFAVRPEGSVSTLKIQRTERGDSAVYLCASSPRTSGGYNEQFFGPGTRLTVL.

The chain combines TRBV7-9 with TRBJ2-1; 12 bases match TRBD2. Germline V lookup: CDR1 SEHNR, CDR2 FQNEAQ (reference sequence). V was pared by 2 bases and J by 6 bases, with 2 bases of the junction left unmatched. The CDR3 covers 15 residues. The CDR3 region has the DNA TGTGCCAGCAGCTTACCTAGCGGGAGGGGCAATGAGCAGTTCTTC. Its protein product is CASSLPSGRGNEQFF.

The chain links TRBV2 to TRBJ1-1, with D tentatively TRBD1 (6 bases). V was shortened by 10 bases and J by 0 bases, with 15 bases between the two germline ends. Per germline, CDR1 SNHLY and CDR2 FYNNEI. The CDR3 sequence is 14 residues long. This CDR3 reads CATQGFRMNTEAFF. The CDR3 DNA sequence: TGTGCCACACAGGGATTTCGAATGAACACTGAAGCTTTCTTT.

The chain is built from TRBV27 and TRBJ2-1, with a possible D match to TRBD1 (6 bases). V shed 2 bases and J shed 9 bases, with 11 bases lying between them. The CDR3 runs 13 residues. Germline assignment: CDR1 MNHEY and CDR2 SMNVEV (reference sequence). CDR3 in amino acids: CASSLNRVGEQFF. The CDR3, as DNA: TGTGCCAGCAGTTTAAACAGGGTGGGTGAGCAGTTCTTC.

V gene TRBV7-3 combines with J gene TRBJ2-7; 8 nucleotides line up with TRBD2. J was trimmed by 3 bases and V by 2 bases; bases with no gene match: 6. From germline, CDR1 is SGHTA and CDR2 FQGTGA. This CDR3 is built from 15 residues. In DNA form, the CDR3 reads TGTGCCAGCAGCTTAGACGGGGGGGCCTACTACGAGCAGTACTTC. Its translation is CASSLDGGAYYEQYF.

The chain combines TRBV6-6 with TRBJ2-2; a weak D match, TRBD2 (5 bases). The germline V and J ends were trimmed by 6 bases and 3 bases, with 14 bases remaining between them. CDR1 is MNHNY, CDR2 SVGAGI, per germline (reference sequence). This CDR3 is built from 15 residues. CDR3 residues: CASRVGESDTGELFF. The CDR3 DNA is TGTGCCAGCAGGGTCGGGGAAAGCGACACCGGGGAGCTGTTTTTT.

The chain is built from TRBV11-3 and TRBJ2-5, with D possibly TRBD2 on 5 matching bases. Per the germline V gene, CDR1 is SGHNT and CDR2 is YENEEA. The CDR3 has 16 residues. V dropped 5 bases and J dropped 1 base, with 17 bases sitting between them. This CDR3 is CASSPTRAVFQETQYF. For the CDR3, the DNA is TGTGCCAGCAGCCCAACCCGAGCGGTCTTCCAAGAGACCCAGTACTTC.

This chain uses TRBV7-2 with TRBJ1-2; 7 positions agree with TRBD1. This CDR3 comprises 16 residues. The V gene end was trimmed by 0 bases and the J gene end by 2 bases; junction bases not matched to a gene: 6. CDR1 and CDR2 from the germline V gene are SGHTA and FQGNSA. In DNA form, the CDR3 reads TGTGCCAGCAGCTTAGCGCCGACAGGGTTAAACTATGGCTACACCTTC. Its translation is CASSLAPTGLNYGYTF. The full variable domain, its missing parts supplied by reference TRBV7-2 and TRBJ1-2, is GAGVSQSPSNKVTEKGKDVELRCDPISGHTALYWYRQSLGQGLEFLIYFQGNSAPDKSGLPSDRFSAERTGGSVSTLTIQRTQQEDSAVYLCASSLAPTGLNYGYTFGSGTRLTVV.

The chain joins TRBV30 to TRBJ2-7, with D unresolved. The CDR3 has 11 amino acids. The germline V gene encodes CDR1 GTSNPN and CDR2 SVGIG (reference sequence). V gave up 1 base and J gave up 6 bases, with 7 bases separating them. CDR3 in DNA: TGTGCCTGGAGTGGAGGCATCGAGCAGTACTTC. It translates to CAWSGGIEQYF. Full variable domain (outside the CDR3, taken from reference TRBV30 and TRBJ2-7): SQTIHQWPATLVQPVGSPLSLECTVEGTSNPNLYWYRQAAGRGLQLLFYSVGIGQISSEVPQNLSASRPQDRQFILSSKKLLLSDSGFYLCAWSGGIEQYFGPGTRLTVT.

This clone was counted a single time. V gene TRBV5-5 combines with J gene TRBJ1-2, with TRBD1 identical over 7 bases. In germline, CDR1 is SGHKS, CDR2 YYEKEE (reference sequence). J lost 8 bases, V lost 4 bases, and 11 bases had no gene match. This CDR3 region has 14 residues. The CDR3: CASSPDRLLRGYTF. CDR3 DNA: TGTGCCAGCAGCCCGGACAGGTTGCTCCGCGGCTACACCTTC.

CDR3 region: CASSLGRVITNEQYF. CDR3 in DNA: TGCGCCAGCAGCTTGGGCAGGGTTATAACCAACGAGCAGTACTTC. The rearrangement links TRBV5-1 to TRBJ2-7; the D gene is possibly TRBD1 (5 bases). Germline CDR1 SGHRS, CDR2 YFSETQ. The CDR3 consists of 15 residues. The V gene lost 0 bases and the J gene lost 5 bases, with 15 bases spanning the gap.

CDR3 amino acids: CASSASTGNPPNEQYF. CDR3 bases: TGTGCCAGCAGCGCCAGTACAGGGAACCCCCCGAACGAGCAGTACTTC. This chain uses TRBV9 with TRBJ2-7, with a possible D match to TRBD1 (6 bases). The CDR3 runs 16 residues. Germline CDR1 reads SGDLS; CDR2 reads YYNGEE. The V end lost 3 bases, the J end lost 5 bases, and 21 bases lay between the germline ends. Full variable domain (outside the CDR3, taken from reference TRBV9 and TRBJ2-7): DSGVTQTPKHLITATGQRVTLRCSPRSGDLSVYWYQQSLDQGLQFLIQYYNGEERAKGNILERFSAQQFPDLHSELNLSSLELGDSALYFCASSASTGNPPNEQYFGPGTRLTVT.

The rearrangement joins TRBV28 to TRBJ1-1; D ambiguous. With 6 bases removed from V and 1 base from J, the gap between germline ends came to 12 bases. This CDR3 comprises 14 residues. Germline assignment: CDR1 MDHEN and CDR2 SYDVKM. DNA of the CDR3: TGTGCCAGCAGCCGGGCGGGAGGGAACACTGAAGCTTTCTTT. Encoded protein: CASSRAGGNTEAFF.

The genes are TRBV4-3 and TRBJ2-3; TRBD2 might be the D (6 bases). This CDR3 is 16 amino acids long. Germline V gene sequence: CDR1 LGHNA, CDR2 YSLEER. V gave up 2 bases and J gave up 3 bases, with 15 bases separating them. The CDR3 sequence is CASSQLGGEHTDTQYF. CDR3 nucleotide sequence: TGCGCCAGCAGCCAACTGGGGGGAGAACATACAGATACGCAGTATTTT.

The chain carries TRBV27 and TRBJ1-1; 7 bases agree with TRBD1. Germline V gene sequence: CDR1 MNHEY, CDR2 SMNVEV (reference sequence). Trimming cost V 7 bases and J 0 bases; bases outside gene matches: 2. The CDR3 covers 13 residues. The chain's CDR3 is CASTTGMNTEAFF. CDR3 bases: TGTGCCAGCACGACAGGGATGAACACTGAAGCTTTCTTT.

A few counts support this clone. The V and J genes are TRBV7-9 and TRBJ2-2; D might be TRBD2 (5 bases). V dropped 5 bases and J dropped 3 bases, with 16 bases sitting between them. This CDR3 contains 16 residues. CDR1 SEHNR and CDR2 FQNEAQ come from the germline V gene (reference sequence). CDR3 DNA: TGTGCCAGCAGCACCACCGGATCGGGATACACCGGGGAGCTGTTTTTT. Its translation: CASSTTGSGYTGELFF.